This T cell receptor (beta chain) was captured by sequencing in a study of cytomegalovirus exposure and HLA in healthy donors. The overall study: The Caucasian-associated ancestry cluster held around 81% of 398 genotyped donors.

For this clone: Antigen unknown.

Regarding the study as a whole: It was taken for granted in presence/absence analyses that sequencing depth across donors was roughly uniform. Only CMV serostatus was available as immune exposure information.

Looked up from germline, CDR1 is KGHSH and CDR2 is LQKENI. This CDR3 is 14 amino acids long. V dropped 3 bases and J dropped 2 bases, with 10 bases sitting between them. Researchers ran the PCR with 60 Vbeta and 13 Jbeta primers. In the authors' workflow: Counted up in a later analysis, unique TCR beta chains came to some 72 million, with about 10 million shared. Profiling relied on immunoSEQ multiplex PCR, and the TCRdb table lists in-frame clones only, not all of them. The DNA was the basis for D and trimming; V, J and clone size are from that table. In the table there are 150,000 to 200,000 clones, 65% to 80% of which are singletons.

This receptor was identified in a woman younger than 45 in good health and CMV-seronegative. The rearrangement uses TRBV18 and TRBJ1-2, with D perhaps TRBD1 (6 bases). Input material: PBMCs. CDR3 coding DNA: TGTGCCAGCTCACCCTGGACAGAAAACTATGGCTACACCTTC. This translates into CASSPWTENYGYTF. The whole variable domain, filled in from reference TRBV18 and TRBJ1-2, reads NAGVMQNPRHLVRRRGQEARLRCSPMKGHSHVYWYRQLPEEGLKFMVYLQKENIIDESGMPKERFSAEFPKEGPSILRIQQVVRGDSAAYFCASSPWTENYGYTFGSGTRLTVV.